The 11 T cell receptor beta chains below come from one sample, sequenced in a study of CD8 T cells in ankylosing spondylitis. A single record per CDR3 protein comes from TCRdb applying MiXCR to the 5' RACE reads. This sample has around 300,000 distinct CDR3 sequences, with roughly 14% found just once. The sample comprised blood, either unsorted or a sorted T cell fraction (not recorded which). The receptors originated from a male donor with ankylosing spondylitis or in good health (not recorded which).

This clonotype was recorded many times. This chain links TRBV12-3 or TRBV12-4 with TRBJ1-4; no clear D. V dropped 1 base and J dropped 5 bases, with 5 bases sitting between them. This CDR3 spans 13 amino acids. CDR3 sequence: CASSLEVNEKLFF. In DNA form, the CDR3 reads TGTGCCAGCAGTTTAGAAGTGAATGAAAAACTGTTTTTT.

This clonotype has only a few counts. V is TRBV2 and J is TRBJ2-4, with 7 bases aligning to TRBD2. Trimming removed 5 bases from V and 6 bases from J; junction bases left unmatched: 16. CDR1 SNHLY and CDR2 FYNNEI come from the germline V gene. The CDR3 has 17 amino acids. The chain's CDR3 is CASSQEAGVGAGNIQYF. For the CDR3, the DNA is TGTGCCAGCAGTCAAGAGGCGGGAGTTGGGGCGGGAAACATTCAGTACTTC.

This clonotype has just a few counts. The gene calls are TRBV5-1 and TRBJ2-1; 9 bases agree with TRBD2. Germline V CDR1 and CDR2: SGHRS, YFSETQ. The trim removed 4 bases at V and 8 bases at J, leaving 7 bases unmatched. The CDR3 has 14 amino acids. The CDR3 protein is CASSPGTSPHEQFF. The CDR3 region has the DNA TGCGCCAGCAGCCCAGGGACTAGCCCCCATGAGCAGTTCTTC.

J is TRBJ2-7 and V is TRBV6-1; 8 positions match TRBD2. The CDR3 sequence is 15 residues long. J gave up 0 bases and V 4 bases, and 5 bases lay outside the gene matches. The germline CDR1 and CDR2 sequences are MNHNS and SASEGT. The CDR3 DNA reads as TGTGCCAGCAGTGTTGAGCGGGGGAGCTCCTACGAGCAGTACTTC. Its translation is CASSVERGSSYEQYF.

The rearrangement links TRBV7-2 to TRBJ1-2; no clear D gene. Germline V lookup: CDR1 SGHTA, CDR2 FQGNSA. This CDR3 is built from 15 residues. V was clipped by 5 bases and J by 4 bases, with 17 bases between them. The CDR3 loop is CASSPDPSEGYGYTF. The CDR3 DNA sequence: TGTGCCAGCAGCCCAGACCCTTCTGAGGGCTATGGCTACACCTTC.

The rearrangement joins TRBV7-8 to TRBJ2-7; no definite D call. V lost 5 bases and J lost 7, with 12 bases in between. Germline values: CDR1 SGHVS, CDR2 FQNEAQ. The CDR3 has 12 amino acids. DNA of the CDR3: TGTGCCAGCAGCCTGTCCCACTGGGAGCAGTACTTC. It translates to CASSLSHWEQYF.

There are a few counts of this clonotype. V usage is TRBV5-1 and J usage is TRBJ2-7; the match to TRBD1 covers 9 bases. Germline CDR1 and CDR2: SGHRS and YFSETQ. V shed 4 bases, J shed 2 bases, and the junction held 7 bases outside the gene matches. The CDR3 has 15 amino acids. The CDR3 loop reads CASSPRTGVPYEQYF. Written as DNA, the CDR3 is TGCGCCAGCAGCCCAAGGACAGGGGTTCCCTACGAGCAGTACTTC.

The rearrangement links TRBV27 to TRBJ1-5; D is unresolved. CDR1 is MNHEY, CDR2 SMNVEV, per germline (reference sequence). CDR3 size: 14 residues. V lost 3 bases, J lost 3 bases, and 9 bases lay in between. The CDR3 DNA sequence: TGTGCCAGCAGTTTTCGGGCCTCCAATCAGCCCCAGCATTTT. Translated: CASSFRASNQPQHF.

Many counts were recorded for this clonotype. This sequence joins TRBV2 and TRBJ2-2; perhaps TRBD2 as D (6 bases). The germline CDR1 and CDR2 sequences are SNHLY and FYNNEI. The CDR3 sequence is 14 residues long. With 7 bases removed from V and 5 bases from J, the gap between germline ends came to 14 bases. The CDR3: CASKKQGGTGELFF. DNA of the CDR3: TGTGCCAGCAAGAAGCAGGGAGGAACCGGGGAGCTGTTTTTT.

This chain joins TRBV20-1 and TRBJ1-1; D unclear. CDR1 and CDR2 from the germline V gene are DFQATT and SNEGSKA (reference sequence). The CDR3 covers 12 residues. V lost 3 bases, J lost 7 bases, and 12 bases lay in between. This CDR3 is CSASQTGFEAFF. Written as DNA, the CDR3 is TGCAGTGCTAGCCAAACGGGGTTTGAAGCTTTCTTT.

The gene calls are TRBV6-5 and TRBJ1-1, with no clear D. CDR3 length: 15 residues. The V gene lost 2 bases and the J gene lost 4 bases, with 14 bases spanning the gap. Germline V CDR1 and CDR2: MNHEY, SVGAGI. CDR3 amino acids: CASSYGAGRSTEAFF. The CDR3 DNA reads as TGTGCCAGCAGTTACGGAGCAGGCCGGAGCACTGAAGCTTTCTTT.